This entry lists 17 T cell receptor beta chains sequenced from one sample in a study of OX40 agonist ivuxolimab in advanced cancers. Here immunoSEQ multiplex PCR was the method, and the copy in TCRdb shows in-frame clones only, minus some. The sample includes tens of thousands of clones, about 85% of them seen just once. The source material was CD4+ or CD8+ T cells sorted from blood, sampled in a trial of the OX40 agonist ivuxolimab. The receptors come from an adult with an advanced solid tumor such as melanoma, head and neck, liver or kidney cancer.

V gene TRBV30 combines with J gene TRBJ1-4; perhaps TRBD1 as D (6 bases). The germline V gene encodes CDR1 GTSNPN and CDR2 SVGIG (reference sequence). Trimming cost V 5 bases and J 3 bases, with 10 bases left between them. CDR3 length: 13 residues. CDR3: CAWGNRANEKLFF. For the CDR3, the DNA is TGTGCCTGGGGGAACAGGGCTAATGAAAAACTGTTTTTT.

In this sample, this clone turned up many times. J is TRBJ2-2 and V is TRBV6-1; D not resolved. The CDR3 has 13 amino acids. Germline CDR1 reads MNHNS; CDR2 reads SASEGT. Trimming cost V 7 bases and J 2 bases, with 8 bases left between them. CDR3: CASKAINTGELFF. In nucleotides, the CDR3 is TGTGCCAGCAAAGCCATCAACACCGGGGAGCTGTTTTTT.

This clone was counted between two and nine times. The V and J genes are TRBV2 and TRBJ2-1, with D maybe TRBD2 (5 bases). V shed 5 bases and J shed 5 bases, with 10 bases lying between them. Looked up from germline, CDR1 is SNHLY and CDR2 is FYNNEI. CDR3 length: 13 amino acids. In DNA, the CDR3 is TGTGCCAGCAGTCTTGGACTCAACAATGAGCAGTTCTTC. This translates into CASSLGLNNEQFF.

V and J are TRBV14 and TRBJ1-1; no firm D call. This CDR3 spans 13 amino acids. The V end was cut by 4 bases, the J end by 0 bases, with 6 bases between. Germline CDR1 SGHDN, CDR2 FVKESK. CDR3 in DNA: TGTGCCAGCAGCCCCCTCATGAACACTGAAGCTTTCTTT. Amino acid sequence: CASSPLMNTEAFF.

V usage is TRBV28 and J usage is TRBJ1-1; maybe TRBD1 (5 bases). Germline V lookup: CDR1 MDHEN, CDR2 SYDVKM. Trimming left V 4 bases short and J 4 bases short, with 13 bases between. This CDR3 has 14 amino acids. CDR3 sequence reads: CASSYHPGGTEAFF. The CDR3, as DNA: TGTGCCAGCAGTTACCACCCTGGGGGCACTGAAGCTTTCTTT.

CDR3 in amino acids: CASSFAASSYNEQFF. CDR3 nucleotides: TGTGCCAGCAGCTTCGCTGCGAGCTCCTACAATGAGCAGTTCTTC. The chain links TRBV7-9 to TRBJ2-1; the D is unclear. V was cut by 3 bases and J by 0 bases, with 9 bases left in between. The CDR3 is 15 amino acids. Germline CDR1 SEHNR, CDR2 FQNEAQ (reference sequence).

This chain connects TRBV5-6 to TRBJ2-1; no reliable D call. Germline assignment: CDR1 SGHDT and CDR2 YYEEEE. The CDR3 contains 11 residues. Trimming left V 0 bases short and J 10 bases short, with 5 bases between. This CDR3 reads CASSLGREQFF. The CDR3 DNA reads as TGTGCCAGCAGCTTGGGTCGCGAGCAGTTCTTC. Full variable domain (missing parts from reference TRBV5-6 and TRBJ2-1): DAGVTQSPTHLIKTRGQQVTLRCSPKSGHDTVSWYQQALGQGPQFIFQYYEEEERQRGNFPDRFSGHQFPNYSSELNVNALLLGDSALYLCASSLGREQFFGPGTRLTVL.

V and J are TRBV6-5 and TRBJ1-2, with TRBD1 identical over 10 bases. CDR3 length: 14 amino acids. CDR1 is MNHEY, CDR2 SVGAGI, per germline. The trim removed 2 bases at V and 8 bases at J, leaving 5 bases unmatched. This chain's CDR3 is CASSYPTGGKGYTF. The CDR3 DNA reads TGTGCCAGCAGTTACCCGACAGGGGGCAAAGGCTACACCTTC.

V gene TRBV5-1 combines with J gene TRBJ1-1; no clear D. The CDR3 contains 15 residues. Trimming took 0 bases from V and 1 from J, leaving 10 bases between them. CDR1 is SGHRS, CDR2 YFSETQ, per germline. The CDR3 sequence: CASSLGGRSNTEAFF. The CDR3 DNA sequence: TGCGCCAGCAGCTTGGGTGGACGTTCGAACACTGAAGCTTTCTTT.

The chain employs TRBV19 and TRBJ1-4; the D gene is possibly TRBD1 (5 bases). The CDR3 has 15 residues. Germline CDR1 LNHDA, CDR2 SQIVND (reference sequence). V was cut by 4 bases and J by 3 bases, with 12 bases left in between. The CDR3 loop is CASSRGADPNEKLFF. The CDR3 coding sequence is TGTGCCAGTAGTAGAGGGGCCGATCCTAATGAAAAACTGTTTTTT.

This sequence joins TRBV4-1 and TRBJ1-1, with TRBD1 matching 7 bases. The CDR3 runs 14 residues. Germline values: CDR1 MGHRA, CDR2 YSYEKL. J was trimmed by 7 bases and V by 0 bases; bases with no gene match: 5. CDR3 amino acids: CASSQDHRGLEAFF. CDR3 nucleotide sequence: TGCGCCAGCAGCCAAGATCACAGGGGCCTTGAAGCTTTCTTT.

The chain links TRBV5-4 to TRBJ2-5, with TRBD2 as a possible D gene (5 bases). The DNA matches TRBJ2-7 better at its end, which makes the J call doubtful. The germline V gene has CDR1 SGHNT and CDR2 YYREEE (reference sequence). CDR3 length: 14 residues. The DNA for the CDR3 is TGTGCCAGCAGCTCGACACTAGTGCCGGACGAGCAGTACTTC. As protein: CASSSTLVPDEQYF.

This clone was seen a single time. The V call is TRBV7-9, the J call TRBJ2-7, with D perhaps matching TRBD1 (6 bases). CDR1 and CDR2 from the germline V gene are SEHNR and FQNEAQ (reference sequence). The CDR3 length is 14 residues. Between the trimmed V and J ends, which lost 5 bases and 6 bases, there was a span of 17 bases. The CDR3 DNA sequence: TGTGCCAGCAGCGCCCGGGACAAGGTCGTCGAGCAGTACTTC. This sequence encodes CASSARDKVVEQYF. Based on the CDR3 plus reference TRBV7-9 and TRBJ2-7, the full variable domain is DTGVSQNPRHKITKRGQNVTFRCDPISEHNRLYWYRQTLGQGPEFLTYFQNEAQLEKSRLLSDRFSAERPKGSFSTLEIQRTEQGDSAMYLCASSARDKVVEQYFGPGTRLTVT.

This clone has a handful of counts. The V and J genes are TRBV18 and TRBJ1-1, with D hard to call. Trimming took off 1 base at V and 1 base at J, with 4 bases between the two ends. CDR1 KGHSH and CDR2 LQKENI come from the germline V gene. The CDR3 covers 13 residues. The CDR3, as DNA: TGTGCCAGCTCACCACAGAAGAACACTGAAGCTTTCTTT. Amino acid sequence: CASSPQKNTEAFF.

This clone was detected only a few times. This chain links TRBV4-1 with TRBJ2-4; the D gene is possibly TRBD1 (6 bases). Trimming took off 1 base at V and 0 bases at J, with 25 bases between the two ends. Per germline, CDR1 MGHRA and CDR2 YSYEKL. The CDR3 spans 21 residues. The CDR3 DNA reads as TGCGCCAGCAGCCAAGGGTTCCCCGGGACATTAGAACCCCTAGCCAAAAACATTCAGTACTTC. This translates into CASSQGFPGTLEPLAKNIQYF.

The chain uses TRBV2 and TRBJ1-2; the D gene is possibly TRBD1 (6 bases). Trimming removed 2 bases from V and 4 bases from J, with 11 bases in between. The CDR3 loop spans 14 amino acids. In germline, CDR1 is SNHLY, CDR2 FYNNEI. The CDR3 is CASSEYRAGYGYTF. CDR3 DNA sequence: TGTGCCAGCAGTGAATACAGGGCTGGCTATGGCTACACCTTC.

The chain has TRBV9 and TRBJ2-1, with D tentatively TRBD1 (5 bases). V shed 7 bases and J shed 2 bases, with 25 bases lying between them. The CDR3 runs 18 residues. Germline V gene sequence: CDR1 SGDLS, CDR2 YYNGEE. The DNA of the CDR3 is TGTGCCAGCTCATTCTCAAACCCCGGGTCAGGGACCTACAATGAGCAGTTCTTC. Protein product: CASSFSNPGSGTYNEQFF. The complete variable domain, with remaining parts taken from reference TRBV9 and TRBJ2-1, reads DSGVTQTPKHLITATGQRVTLRCSPRSGDLSVYWYQQSLDQGLQFLIQYYNGEERAKGNILERFSAQQFPDLHSELNLSSLELGDSALYFCASSFSNPGSGTYNEQFFGPGTRLTVL.